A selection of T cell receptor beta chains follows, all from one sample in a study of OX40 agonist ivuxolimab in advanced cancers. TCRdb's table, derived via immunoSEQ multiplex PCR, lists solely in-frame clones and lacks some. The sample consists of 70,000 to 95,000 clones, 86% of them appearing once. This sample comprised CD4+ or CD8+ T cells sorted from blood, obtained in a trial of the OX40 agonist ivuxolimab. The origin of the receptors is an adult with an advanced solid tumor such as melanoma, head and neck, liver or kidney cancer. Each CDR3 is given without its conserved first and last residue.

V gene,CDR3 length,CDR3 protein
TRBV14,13,ASSQGSTGRETQY
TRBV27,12,ASSSALQGNTQY
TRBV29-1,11,SARDRALSEAF
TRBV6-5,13,ASSFQAGINEKLF
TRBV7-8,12,ASSSGGPYYGYT
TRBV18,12,ASSPLDRVGEAF
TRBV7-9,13,ASSLVGDSNTEAF
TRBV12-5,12,ASGLTGTAETQY
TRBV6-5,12,ASSYSYGSQPQH
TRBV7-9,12,ASSFVGPTDTQY
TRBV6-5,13,ASSYSITTEFEQF
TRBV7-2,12,ASSFTTGRYGYT
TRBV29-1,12,SVFDGPPYNEQF
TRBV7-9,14,ASSLGLAGSPDTQY
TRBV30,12,AWSVQGGPYGYT
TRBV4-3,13,ASSTSPGQGYGYT
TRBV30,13,AWRVTIPSTDTQY
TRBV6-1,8,ASSAQPQH
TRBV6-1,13,ASSERLAGVSEQF
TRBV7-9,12,ASSFGGQTGELF
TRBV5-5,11,ASSPQGGNTIY
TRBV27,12,ASSFGQGVEKLF
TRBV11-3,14,ASSLIAGSSYNEQF
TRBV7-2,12,ASRGTSGINEQF